The present T cell receptor beta chain was sequenced within a study of control samples from healthy donors and cancer patients. The germline gives CDR1 SGDLS, CDR2 YYNGEE. The germline V and J ends were trimmed by 3 bases and 6 bases, with 18 bases remaining between them. The CDR3 spans 15 residues. TCRdb's table, derived via immunoSEQ multiplex PCR, lists solely in-frame clones and lacks some. This table has some 64,000 clones, around nine tenths appearing once. This receptor was taken from a woman between 45 and 65 years old with colorectal cancer. Specimen: PBMCs. The chain couples TRBV9 to TRBJ1-2; D perhaps matches TRBD1 (5 bases). The CDR3 protein is CASSAGGTPPNGYTF. The CDR3 nucleotides are TGTGCCAGCAGCGCGGGGGGTACCCCGCCTAATGGCTACACCTTC.